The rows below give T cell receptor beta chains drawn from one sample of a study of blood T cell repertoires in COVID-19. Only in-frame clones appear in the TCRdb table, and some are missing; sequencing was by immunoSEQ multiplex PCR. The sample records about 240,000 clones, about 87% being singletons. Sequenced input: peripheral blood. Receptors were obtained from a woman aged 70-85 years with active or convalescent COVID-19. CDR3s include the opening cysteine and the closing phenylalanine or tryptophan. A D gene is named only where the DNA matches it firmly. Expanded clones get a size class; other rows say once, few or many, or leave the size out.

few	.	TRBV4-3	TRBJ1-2	TGCGCCAGCAGCCCCACAGGGATCTATGGCTACACCTTC	CASSPTGIYGYTF
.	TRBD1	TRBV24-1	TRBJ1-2	TGTGCCACCAGTGGACAGGGGGCCTATGGCTACACCTTC	CATSGQGAYGYTF
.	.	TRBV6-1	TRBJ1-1	TGTGCCAGCAGTGAAGCGTACGACAGAGAAGCTTTCTTT	CASSEAYDREAFF
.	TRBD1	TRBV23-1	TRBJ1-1	TGCGCCAGCAGTCTAGGAGGACAGGGGGGTAGGAACACTGAAGCTTTCTTT	CASSLGGQGGRNTEAFF
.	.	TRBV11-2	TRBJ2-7	TGTGCCAGCAGCTTAGGCCTACAGGTAGAGCAGTACTTC	CASSLGLQVEQYF
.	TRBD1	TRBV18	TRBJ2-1	TGTGCCAGCTCAACCGGGACAGGGGGTGGCAATGAGCAGTTCTTC	CASSTGTGGGNEQFF
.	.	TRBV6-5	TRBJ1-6	TGTGCCAGCAGTTACAACATCCTAGAAAATTCACCCCTCCACTTT	CASSYNILENSPLHF
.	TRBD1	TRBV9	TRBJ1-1	TGTGCCAGCAGCGTCGCCGGGACAGGAGAAGCTTTCTTT	CASSVAGTGEAFF
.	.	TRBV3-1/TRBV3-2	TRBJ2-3	TGTGCCAGCAGCCCCGGGGGTGCGCAGTATTTT	CASSPGGAQYF
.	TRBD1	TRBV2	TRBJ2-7	TGTGCCAGCAGAGGACAGGTGTCCTACGAGCAGTACTTC	CASRGQVSYEQYF
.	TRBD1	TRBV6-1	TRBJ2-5	TGTGCCAGCAGTGAAGCCGGGACAGGGAGAGAGACCCAGTACTTC	CASSEAGTGRETQYF
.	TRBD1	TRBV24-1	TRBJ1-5	TGTGCCACCAGTGATCCCGGGACAGGAGGGGCGGGTCAGCCCCAGCATTTT	CATSDPGTGGAGQPQHF
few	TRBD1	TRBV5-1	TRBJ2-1	TGCGCCAGCAGCTCTAGGACAGGGAACAATGAGCAGTTCTTC	CASSSRTGNNEQFF
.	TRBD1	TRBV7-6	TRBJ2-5	TGTGCCAGCAGCATGAGTACCCTACAGGGGCTAGAGACCCAGTACTTC	CASSMSTLQGLETQYF
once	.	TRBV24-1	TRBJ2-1	TGTGCCACCCCGAGAGGCAATGAGCAGTTCTTC	CATPRGNEQFF
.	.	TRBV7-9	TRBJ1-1	TGTGCCAGCAGCCGGGCGGGGACGAGGGCTAACACTGAAGCTTTCTTT	CASSRAGTRANTEAFF
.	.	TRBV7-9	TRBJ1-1	TGTGCCAGCAGCTTGGACCTCAGGGCTGAAGCTTTCTTT	CASSLDLRAEAFF
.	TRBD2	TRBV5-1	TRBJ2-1	TGCGCCAGCAGCTTGGCGGGACTAGCGGGGCTGAGCTCCTACAATGAGCAGTTCTTC	CASSLAGLAGLSSYNEQFF
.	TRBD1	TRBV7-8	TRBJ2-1	TGTGCCAGCAGCCGAGTGGGGTGGGCAGGGGGCCAGTTCTTC	CASSRVGWAGGQFF
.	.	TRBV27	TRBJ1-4	TGTGCCAGCAGTTTATTATTAGGCGGTAATGAAAAACTGTTTTTT	CASSLLLGGNEKLFF
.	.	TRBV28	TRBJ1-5	TGTGCCAGCAGACTGGTTCAGGGTCTCATATTGGTCAATCAGCCCCAGCATTTT	CASRLVQGLILVNQPQHF
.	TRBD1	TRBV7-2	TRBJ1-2	TGTGCCAGCAGCCCCCGGGACAGGGGTGTCGGAGGCTACACCTTC	CASSPRDRGVGGYTF
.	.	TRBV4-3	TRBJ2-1	TGCGCCAGCAGCCACCTACCCCGGACTGAGAATGAGCAGTTCTTC	CASSHLPRTENEQFF
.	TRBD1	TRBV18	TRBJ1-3	TGTGCCAGCTCACCGAGCCGACAGGGGAGTGGAAACACCATATATTTT	CASSPSRQGSGNTIYF
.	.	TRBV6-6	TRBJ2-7	TGTGCCAGCAGTTCAATCCAGGGGTACAGCGAGCAGTACTTC	CASSSIQGYSEQYF
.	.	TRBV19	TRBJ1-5	TGTGCCAGTAGTAGCCAGGGTGGCCTGTTTCAGCCCCAGCATTTT	CASSSQGGLFQPQHF
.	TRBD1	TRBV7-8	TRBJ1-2	TGTGCCAGCAGCTTAGCCACAGGGGACTATGGCTACACCTTC	CASSLATGDYGYTF
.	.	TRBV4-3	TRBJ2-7	TGCGCCAGCAGCCAAGTTAACAGCTACGAGCAGTACTTC	CASSQVNSYEQYF
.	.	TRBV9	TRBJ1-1	TGTGCCAGCAGCCTATCGGGGGGTGACACTGAAGCTTTCTTT	CASSLSGGDTEAFF
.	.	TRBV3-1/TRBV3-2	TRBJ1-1	TGTGCCAGCAGTCGGACAGATGAAGCTTTCTTT	CASSRTDEAFF